This T cell receptor (beta chain) is drawn from a study of CD8+ T cells in alopecia areata. Extracted RNA was reverse transcribed, and the resulting cDNA served as sequencing template. Profiling relied on immunoSEQ multiplex PCR, and the TCRdb table lists in-frame clones only, not all of them. The sample has thousands of clones; 65% to 75% are singletons. Findings of the study overall: Links between baseline CD8+ expansion and response need larger treated cohorts. Scalp clonality and expanded CD8+ clones among the top 100 showed significant decreases with tofacitinib. Normal skin's resident alphabeta T cells are sequenced alongside lesional scalp T cells.

Concerning this clone: Its antigen is unknown.

Trimming removed 5 bases from V and 1 base from J, with 8 bases in between. Looked up from germline, CDR1 is MNHNS and CDR2 is SASEGT. The CDR3 is made up of 13 amino acids. Treatment here: oral pan-JAK inhibitor, 5-10 mg twice daily. The study team obtained lesional scalp punch biopsies and peripheral blood from alopecia areata patients. This sequence joins TRBV6-1 and TRBJ2-5; TRBD2 is a possible D gene (6 bases). Sequenced here: skin, sampled at week 4, from a patient treated with tofacitinib. The receptor was isolated from a human donor with alopecia areata. CDR3 DNA sequence: TGTGCCAGCAGTATGGGACTCCAAGAGACCCAGTACTTC. Protein product: CASSMGLQETQYF.